This TCR beta chain was observed in a study of immune heterogeneity within non-small cell lung tumors. Germline assignment: CDR1 GTSNPN and CDR2 SVGIG (reference sequence). This CDR3 region has 14 residues. The V end was cut by 5 bases, the J end by 4 bases, with 14 bases between. Comments on this clonotype: A read error may be the cause here, since a much bigger clone is one base away.

A first 10-cycle multiplex round used 32 V-gene and 13 J-gene primers on TCR beta CDR3. TCRdb recomputed calls from the multiplex PCR reads with MiXCR, one row per CDR3 protein. The repertoire holds 20,000 to 25,000 distinct CDR3 sequences, with less than 35% as singletons. TCRs were amplified from about 640 ng gDNA of bulk tumor per sample. Biopsy collection occurred during surgery, with several far-apart biopsies per primary tumor. Their non-small cell lung cancer was newly diagnosed and untreated, and the patients underwent curative surgery. This rearrangement joins TRBV30 to TRBJ1-4, with a possible D match to TRBD1 (5 bases). The sample comprised lung tumor tissue. The receptor was derived from a man in his forties with non-small cell lung cancer. The CDR3 loop reads CAWVQTGGNEKLFF. In DNA, the CDR3 is TGTGCCTGGGTGCAAACAGGCGGTAATGAAAAACTGTTTTTT.